Presented here are 29 T cell receptor beta chains from one specimen sequenced in a study of Ad26.COV2.S vaccination and SARS-CoV-2 variants. Assay used: immunoSEQ multiplex PCR; TCRdb lists only in-frame clones, some missing. The table shows about 390,000 clones, with about 85% occurring only once. The treatment: some 20 received Ad26.COV2.S at low or high dose, single or two shots; 5 received placebo; per-sample allocation not given. Collection of the samples took place on day 63 after the first injection of vaccine or placebo. The sample consisted of peripheral blood, taken in a trial of Ad26.COV2.S vaccine versus placebo. The receptors were sampled from a person between 18 and 65 years old who received the Ad26.COV2.S COVID-19 vaccine or a placebo.

The chain recombines TRBV7-2 with TRBJ2-3; the D is unclear. Trimming left V 4 bases short and J 4 bases short, with 9 bases between. The CDR3 length is 13 residues. Germline assignment: CDR1 SGHTA and CDR2 FQGNSA. This CDR3 is CASSSSEADTQYF. DNA for the CDR3: TGTGCCAGCAGCTCGTCAGAGGCAGATACGCAGTATTTT.

This chain uses TRBV6-1 with TRBJ1-2, with a tentative D call TRBD1 (5 bases). Germline V gene data show CDR1 as MNHNS and CDR2 as SASEGT. The V and J ends lost 3 bases and 6 bases respectively, with 20 bases between them. The CDR3 is made up of 16 amino acids. CDR3 in DNA: TGTGCCAGCAGTGACCGCCGGGACCCCAAAAAGGATGGCTACACCTTC. Amino acids: CASSDRRDPKKDGYTF.

This clone was seen once. The chain combines TRBV25-1 with TRBJ1-5; D may be TRBD1 (5 bases). In germline, CDR1 is MGHDK, CDR2 SYGVNS. Trimming shortened V by 10 bases and J by 5 bases, and 12 bases separated the two germline ends. This CDR3 contains 12 residues. The CDR3 sequence is CAIQGRDQPQHF. The CDR3 bases are TGTGCCATCCAGGGTCGAGATCAGCCCCAGCATTTT.

This chain links TRBV28 with TRBJ1-5; the D gene is possibly TRBD1 (6 bases). The CDR3 has 14 amino acids. V lost 6 bases to trimming and J lost 7 bases, with 16 bases between them. Per the germline V gene, CDR1 is MDHEN and CDR2 is SYDVKM. Here the CDR3 reads CASRPQGSVQPQHF. CDR3 nucleotides: TGTGCCAGCAGACCTCAGGGGTCGGTGCAGCCCCAGCATTTT.

The chain is built from TRBV7-2 and TRBJ2-3; the D gene could be TRBD1 or TRBD2 (5 bases each). This CDR3 contains 12 residues. Germline assignment: CDR1 SGHTA and CDR2 FQGNSA. The V gene lost 11 bases and the J gene lost 4 bases, with 13 bases spanning the gap. This CDR3 reads CAGTPPADTQYF. In DNA form, the CDR3 reads TGTGCCGGGACCCCTCCCGCAGATACGCAGTATTTT.

This rearrangement joins TRBV10-3 to TRBJ1-1, with 8 bases that match TRBD1. This CDR3 contains 13 residues. The germline CDR1 and CDR2 sequences are ENHRY and SYGVKD. V was clipped by 5 bases and J by 6 bases; unmatched bases: 5. CDR3 amino acids: CAISQDREAEAFF. CDR3 in DNA: TGTGCCATCAGTCAGGACAGGGAGGCTGAAGCTTTCTTT.

In DNA, the CDR3 is TGCAGCGTTGAAGATCCCTTTGATTACAATGAGCAGTTCTTC. This gives the protein CSVEDPFDYNEQFF. The V gene is TRBV29-1, the J gene TRBJ2-1; unclear D gene. Germline V gene data show CDR1 as SQVTM and CDR2 as ANQGSEA. Trimming shortened V by 0 bases and J by 4 bases, and 10 bases separated the two germline ends. The CDR3 length is 14 residues.

V usage is TRBV10-3 and J usage is TRBJ2-7, with 10 bases fitting TRBD1. The CDR3 runs to 15 residues. The V gene's germline CDR1 is ENHRY and CDR2 SYGVKD. V gave up 7 bases and J gave up 5 bases; unmatched junction bases: 11. Here the CDR3 DNA reads TGTGCCATCAATCAGCGGGACAGGGGAAACGACGAGCAGTACTTC. It encodes CAINQRDRGNDEQYF.

J is TRBJ2-1 and V is TRBV29-1; D is perhaps TRBD2 (6 bases). CDR1 is SQVTM and CDR2 is ANQGSEA in the germline V gene. Trimming cost V 7 bases and J 8 bases, with 15 bases left between them. The CDR3 length is 12 residues. The CDR3 DNA sequence: TGCAGCGCCTGGACTACCAGCGATGAGCAGTTCTTC. Residues: CSAWTTSDEQFF.

The J gene is TRBJ2-7, the V gene TRBV5-1, with 8 positions matching TRBD2. The CDR3 extends over 14 amino acids. The J segment lost 3 bases and the V segment lost 4 bases, leaving 6 bases of the junction unmatched. CDR1 and CDR2 (germline): SGHRS, YFSETQ. Here the CDR3 reads CASSQGLEYYEQYF. The CDR3 DNA reads TGCGCCAGCAGCCAGGGACTAGAATACTACGAGCAGTACTTC.

The gene calls are TRBV19 and TRBJ2-3, with a possible D match to TRBD2 (5 bases). The CDR3 covers 15 residues. Trimming shortened V by 0 bases and J by 4 bases, and 11 bases separated the two germline ends. Germline loops: CDR1 LNHDA, CDR2 SQIVND (reference sequence). CDR3 sequence reads: CASSIDGSVPDTQYF. DNA of the CDR3: TGTGCCAGTAGTATAGATGGTAGCGTCCCAGATACGCAGTATTTT.

J is TRBJ1-1 and V is TRBV6-5; D not resolved. CDR1 and CDR2 from the germline V gene are MNHEY and SVGAGI. The CDR3 spans 14 residues. V was pared by 7 bases and J by 7 bases, with 19 bases between. CDR3 sequence reads: CASTRSGSSGEAFF. The CDR3, as DNA: TGTGCCAGCACTCGCAGCGGTTCATCGGGTGAAGCTTTCTTT.

The chain combines TRBV9 with TRBJ1-1; tentatively, D is TRBD1 (5 bases). Trimming stripped 2 bases from V and 3 bases from J, with 14 bases between. CDR3 length: 15 amino acids. Germline assignment: CDR1 SGDLS and CDR2 YYNGEE. The CDR3, as DNA: TGTGCCAGCAGCGTCGGGGACGTGATGTACACTGAAGCTTTCTTT. As protein: CASSVGDVMYTEAFF.

The J gene is TRBJ2-7, the V gene TRBV9, with 10 positions matching TRBD1. V lost 4 bases and J lost 3; bases outside the gene matches: 7. Germline V gives CDR1 SGDLS, CDR2 YYNGEE. There are 15 residues in the CDR3. The CDR3 region is CASSIGTGVIYEQYF. The CDR3 DNA sequence: TGTGCCAGCAGCATTGGGACAGGGGTGATCTACGAGCAGTACTTC. Full variable domain (outside the CDR3, taken from reference TRBV9 and TRBJ2-7): DSGVTQTPKHLITATGQRVTLRCSPRSGDLSVYWYQQSLDQGLQFLIQYYNGEERAKGNILERFSAQQFPDLHSELNLSSLELGDSALYFCASSIGTGVIYEQYFGPGTRLTVT.

The chain combines TRBV7-9 with TRBJ2-1; tentative D call: TRBD1 (7 bases). The CDR3 length is 15 residues. CDR1 is SEHNR, CDR2 FQNEAQ, per germline (reference sequence). V was pared by 5 bases and J by 4 bases, with 15 bases between. CDR3 residues: CASSPRGTVYNEQFF. CDR3 DNA sequence: TGTGCCAGCAGCCCGCGCGGGACAGTATACAATGAGCAGTTCTTC. Based on the CDR3 plus reference TRBV7-9 and TRBJ2-1, the full variable domain is DTGVSQNPRHKITKRGQNVTFRCDPISEHNRLYWYRQTLGQGPEFLTYFQNEAQLEKSRLLSDRFSAERPKGSFSTLEIQRTEQGDSAMYLCASSPRGTVYNEQFFGPGTRLTVL.

The J gene is TRBJ2-1, the V gene TRBV10-2, with D unclear. V lost 3 bases and J 7 bases, leaving 16 bases between the germline ends. Germline CDR1 reads WSHSY; CDR2 reads SAAADI. The CDR3 is 15 residues long. CDR3: CASSDRANMGNEQFF. CDR3 DNA: TGCGCCAGCAGTGACCGGGCAAACATGGGTAATGAGCAGTTCTTC.

The chain joins TRBV15 to TRBJ2-7; TRBD2 aligns across 7 bases. V gave up 0 bases and J gave up 4 bases; unmatched junction bases: 9. The CDR3 has 16 amino acids. The V gene's germline CDR1 is LNHNV and CDR2 YYDKDF (reference sequence). DNA for the CDR3: TGTGCCACCAGCAGAGATGGGCGGCGGGGGAGGTACGAGCAGTACTTC. The encoded protein is CATSRDGRRGRYEQYF. Complete variable domain (other parts from reference TRBV15 and TRBJ2-7): DAMVIQNPRYQVTQFGKPVTLSCSQTLNHNVMYWYQQKSSQAPKLLFHYYDKDFNNEADTPDNFQSRRPNTSFCFLDIRSPGLGDTAMYLCATSRDGRRGRYEQYFGPGTRLTVT.

The chain combines TRBV4-1 with TRBJ1-4; D not resolved. There are 16 residues in the CDR3. Germline V lookup: CDR1 MGHRA, CDR2 YSYEKL. V shed 0 bases and J shed 5 bases, with 13 bases lying between them. The CDR3 loop is CASSQEIRSRNEKLFF. The CDR3 DNA sequence: TGCGCCAGCAGCCAAGAGATCAGGAGTAGAAATGAAAAACTGTTTTTT.

This sequence joins TRBV3-1 (or the pseudogene TRBV3-2) and TRBJ2-2; 7 nucleotides align to TRBD2. Per the germline V gene, CDR1 is LGHDT and CDR2 is YNNKEL (reference sequence). The junction had 7 bases not matched to a gene; V was cut back by 5 bases and J by 4 bases. The CDR3 is 15 residues long. CDR3 in amino acids: CASSARTSTTGELFF. The CDR3, as DNA: TGTGCCAGCAGCGCACGGACTAGTACCACCGGGGAGCTGTTTTTT.

This chain links TRBV7-2 with TRBJ2-3; possibly TRBD2 for D (5 bases). There are 15 residues in the CDR3. Trimming removed 1 base from V and 2 bases from J, with 10 bases in between. The germline gives CDR1 SGHTA, CDR2 FQGNSA. CDR3 sequence: CASSLGGLATDTQYF. CDR3 in DNA: TGTGCCAGCAGCTTAGGCGGGCTCGCCACAGATACGCAGTATTTT. The full variable domain, in which reference TRBV7-2 and TRBJ2-3 provide the parts outside the CDR3, is GAGVSQSPSNKVTEKGKDVELRCDPISGHTALYWYRQSLGQGLEFLIYFQGNSAPDKSGLPSDRFSAERTGGSVSTLTIQRTQQEDSAVYLCASSLGGLATDTQYFGPGTRLTVL.

The chain recombines TRBV2 with TRBJ2-7; D is possibly TRBD1 or TRBD2 (6 bases each). In germline, CDR1 is SNHLY, CDR2 FYNNEI. The CDR3 sequence is 14 residues long. V lost 3 bases, J lost 9 bases, and 18 bases lay in between. CDR3 bases: TGTGCCAGCAGTGATGTGCTAATACAGGGAGGGCAGTACTTC. It yields the protein CASSDVLIQGGQYF.

CDR3 region: CASSSRQANTGELFF. Here the CDR3 DNA reads TGTGCCAGCAGCTCCCGACAGGCGAACACCGGGGAGCTGTTTTTT. The chain is built from TRBV7-8 and TRBJ2-2; D perhaps matches TRBD1 (6 bases). This CDR3 is 15 amino acids long. The V gene's germline CDR1 is SGHVS and CDR2 FQNEAQ. Trimming left V 4 bases short and J 0 bases short, with 9 bases between.

This clone came up once. The CDR3 DNA sequence: TGCGCCAGCAGCTCCGGTGTTGCAACTAATGAAAAACTGTTTTTT. Protein product: CASSSGVATNEKLFF. The chain joins TRBV5-1 to TRBJ1-4; no definite D call. Germline values: CDR1 SGHRS, CDR2 YFSETQ. This CDR3 is 15 amino acids long. Trimming pared 3 bases from V and 0 bases from J, leaving 9 bases between.

V is TRBV29-1 and J is TRBJ1-4; 7 positions match TRBD1. Losses at the gene ends were 7 bases for V and 6 bases for J; bases not matched to a gene: 8. CDR1 SQVTM and CDR2 ANQGSEA come from the germline V gene. This CDR3 region has 13 residues. The CDR3 nucleotides read TGCAGCGCACTAGGGGGCGGATATGAAAAACTGTTTTTT. Protein product: CSALGGGYEKLFF. The full variable domain, rest sourced from reference TRBV29-1 and TRBJ1-4, is SAVISQKPSRDICQRGTSLTIQCQVDSQVTMMFWYRQQPGQSLTLIATANQGSEATYESGFVIDKFPISRPNLTFSTLTVSNMSPEDSSIYLCSALGGGYEKLFFGSGTQLSVL.

J is TRBJ1-2 and V is TRBV5-1; D not certain. The V end lost 1 base, the J end lost 1 base, and 5 bases lay between the germline ends. This CDR3 is 13 amino acids long. Germline assignment: CDR1 SGHRS and CDR2 YFSETQ. The CDR3 sequence is CASSLPDNYGYTF. CDR3 DNA: TGCGCCAGCAGCTTGCCGGATAACTATGGCTACACCTTC.

The chain joins TRBV7-2 to TRBJ2-2; 10 nucleotides match TRBD2. The germline V gene has CDR1 SGHTA and CDR2 FQGNSA. This CDR3 contains 15 residues. Trimming at V came to 4 bases and at J to 5 bases, leaving 4 bases not matched to a gene. The CDR3 reads CASSSQRGGTGELFF. The DNA for the CDR3 is TGTGCCAGCAGCTCACAGCGGGGGGGTACCGGGGAGCTGTTTTTT.

The chain is built from TRBV7-2 and TRBJ1-6, with no clear D. Trimming pared 5 bases from V and 1 base from J, leaving 18 bases between. The CDR3 length is 18 residues. Germline CDR1 is SGHTA and CDR2 is FQGNSA. In DNA form, the CDR3 reads TGTGCCAGCAGCCCCGTCGGTTTCCTCAGGTCCTATAATTCACCCCTCCACTTT. This encodes CASSPVGFLRSYNSPLHF. Drawing the rest from reference TRBV7-2 and TRBJ1-6, the complete variable domain is GAGVSQSPSNKVTEKGKDVELRCDPISGHTALYWYRQSLGQGLEFLIYFQGNSAPDKSGLPSDRFSAERTGGSVSTLTIQRTQQEDSAVYLCASSPVGFLRSYNSPLHFGNGTRLTVT.

The chain combines TRBV4-1 with TRBJ2-1; 7 bases fit TRBD1. V was pared by 2 bases and J by 7 bases, with 11 bases of the junction left unmatched. Per the germline V gene, CDR1 is MGHRA and CDR2 is YSYEKL. The CDR3 totals 16 residues. CDR3 loop: CASSQLPGQLTNEQFF. In nucleotides, the CDR3 is TGCGCCAGCAGCCAACTTCCGGGACAGCTTACAAATGAGCAGTTCTTC.

In its sample, this clone was seen a few times. V gene TRBV10-3 combines with J gene TRBJ1-1, with a weak D call TRBD1 (5 bases). The CDR3 has 15 amino acids. V shed 4 bases and J shed 0 bases, with 12 bases lying between them. Germline CDR1 is ENHRY and CDR2 is SYGVKD. DNA for the CDR3: TGTGCCATCAGTGCCCGGGGGGAAATGAACACTGAAGCTTTCTTT. This sequence encodes CAISARGEMNTEAFF.